This paragraph reports one T cell receptor beta chain. Its antigen is unidentified. This sample is drawn from a study of CD4 T cells in relation to SARS-CoV-2 and coronaviruses. As for the study in general: Convalescent donors were aged about 21 to 80, with median around 40 years. Convalescent patients were under 10 males and a few females; two were Hispanic.

General study findings and limits: In roughly 65% of donors, memory CD4+ clonotypes crossrecognized SARS-CoV-2 and at least one common cold coronavirus spike. Pre-pandemic and post-infection samples never came from the same donor.

The method was immunoSEQ multiplex PCR; TCRdb's version includes in-frame clones alone and lacks a portion of them. This sample yields 35,000 to 40,000 clones, of which 88% are seen a single time; roughly 9% belongs to the top ten. The CDR3 spans 15 residues. The germline V and J ends were trimmed by 2 bases and 5 bases, with 13 bases remaining between them. Germline lookup yields CDR1 MNHEY and CDR2 SVGAGI. Sample: memory CD4+ T cells from PBMCs. The receptor was isolated from an adult with COVID-19. The genes are TRBV6-5 and TRBJ2-1, with D possibly being TRBD1 or TRBD2 (5 bases each). The CDR3 DNA is TGTGCCAGCAGTTACACGGGGCGAACGAACAATGAGCAGTTCTTC. This translates into CASSYTGRTNNEQFF.